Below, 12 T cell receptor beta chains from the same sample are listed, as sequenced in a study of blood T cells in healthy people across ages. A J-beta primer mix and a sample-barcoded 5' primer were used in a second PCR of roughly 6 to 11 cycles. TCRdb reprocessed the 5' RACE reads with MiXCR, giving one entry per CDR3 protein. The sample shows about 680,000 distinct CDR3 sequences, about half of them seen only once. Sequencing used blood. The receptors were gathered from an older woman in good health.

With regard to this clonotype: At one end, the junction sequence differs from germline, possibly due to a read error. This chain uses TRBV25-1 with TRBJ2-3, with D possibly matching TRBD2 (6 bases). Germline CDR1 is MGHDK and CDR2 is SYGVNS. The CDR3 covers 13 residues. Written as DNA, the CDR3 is TGTGTCAGCACCCCGACTAGTACAGATACGCAGTATTTT. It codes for CVSTPTSTDTQYF.

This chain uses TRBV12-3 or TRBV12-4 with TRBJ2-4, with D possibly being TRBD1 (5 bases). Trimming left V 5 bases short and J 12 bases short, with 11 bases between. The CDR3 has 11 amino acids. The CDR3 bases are TGTGCCAGCAGTGTCCTGGGGCCTCAGTACTTC. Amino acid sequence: CASSVLGPQYF.

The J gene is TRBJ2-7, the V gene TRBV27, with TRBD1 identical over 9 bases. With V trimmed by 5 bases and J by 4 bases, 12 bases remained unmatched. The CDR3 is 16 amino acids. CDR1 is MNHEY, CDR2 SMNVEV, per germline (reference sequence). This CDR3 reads CASSGGPGQGRYEQYF. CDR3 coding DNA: TGTGCCAGCAGTGGGGGGCCGGGACAGGGAAGGTACGAGCAGTACTTC.

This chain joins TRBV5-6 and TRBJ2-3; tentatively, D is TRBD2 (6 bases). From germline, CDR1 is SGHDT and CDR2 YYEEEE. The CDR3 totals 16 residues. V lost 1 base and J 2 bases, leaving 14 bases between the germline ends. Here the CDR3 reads CASSLRAGTLTDTQYF. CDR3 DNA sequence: TGTGCCAGCAGCTTGCGGGCGGGAACCCTCACAGATACGCAGTATTTT.

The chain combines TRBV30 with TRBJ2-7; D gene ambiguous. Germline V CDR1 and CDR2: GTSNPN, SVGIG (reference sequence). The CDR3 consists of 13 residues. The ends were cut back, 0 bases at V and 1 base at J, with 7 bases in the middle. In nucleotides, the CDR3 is TGTGCCTGGAGTGTATCTTCATCCTACGAGCAGTACTTC. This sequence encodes CAWSVSSSYEQYF. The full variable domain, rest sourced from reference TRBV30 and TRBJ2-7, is SQTIHQWPATLVQPVGSPLSLECTVEGTSNPNLYWYRQAAGRGLQLLFYSVGIGQISSEVPQNLSASRPQDRQFILSSKKLLLSDSGFYLCAWSVSSSYEQYFGPGTRLTVT.

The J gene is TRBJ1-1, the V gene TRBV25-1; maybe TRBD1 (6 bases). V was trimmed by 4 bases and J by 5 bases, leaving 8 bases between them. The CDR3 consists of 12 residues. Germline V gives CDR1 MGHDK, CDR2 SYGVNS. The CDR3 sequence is CASSAGVTEAFF. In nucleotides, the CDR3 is TGTGCCAGCAGTGCAGGGGTTACTGAAGCTTTCTTT.

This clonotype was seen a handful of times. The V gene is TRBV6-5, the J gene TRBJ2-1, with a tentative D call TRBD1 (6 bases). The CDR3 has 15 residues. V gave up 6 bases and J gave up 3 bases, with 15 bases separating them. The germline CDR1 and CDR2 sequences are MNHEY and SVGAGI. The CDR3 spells CASRVEAGVYNEQFF. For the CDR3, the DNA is TGTGCCAGCAGAGTAGAGGCAGGGGTCTACAATGAGCAGTTCTTC.

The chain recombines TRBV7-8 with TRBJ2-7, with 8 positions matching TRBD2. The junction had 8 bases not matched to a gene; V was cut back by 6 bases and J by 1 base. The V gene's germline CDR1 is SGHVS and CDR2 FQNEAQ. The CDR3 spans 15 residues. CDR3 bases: TGTGCCAGCAGTCTTAAGCGGGAGCGATCCTACGAGCAGTACTTC. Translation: CASSLKRERSYEQYF. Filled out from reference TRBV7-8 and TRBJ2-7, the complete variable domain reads GAGVSQSPRYKVAKRGQDVALRCDPISGHVSLFWYQQALGQGPEFLTYFQNEAQLDKSGLPSDRFFAERPEGSVSTLKIQRTQQEDSAVYLCASSLKRERSYEQYFGPGTRLTVT.

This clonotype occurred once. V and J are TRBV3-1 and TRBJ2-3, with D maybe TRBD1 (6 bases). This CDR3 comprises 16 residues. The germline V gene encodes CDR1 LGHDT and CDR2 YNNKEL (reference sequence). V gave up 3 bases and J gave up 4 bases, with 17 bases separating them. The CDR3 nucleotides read TGTGCCAGCAGCCATAAACAGGGCTCCCGGGCAGATACGCAGTATTTT. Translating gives CASSHKQGSRADTQYF.

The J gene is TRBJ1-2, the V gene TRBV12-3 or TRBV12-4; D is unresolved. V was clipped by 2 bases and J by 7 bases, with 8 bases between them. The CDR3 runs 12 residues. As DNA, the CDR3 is TGTGCCAGCAGTTTATCTTCGCCTGGCTACACCTTC. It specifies CASSLSSPGYTF.

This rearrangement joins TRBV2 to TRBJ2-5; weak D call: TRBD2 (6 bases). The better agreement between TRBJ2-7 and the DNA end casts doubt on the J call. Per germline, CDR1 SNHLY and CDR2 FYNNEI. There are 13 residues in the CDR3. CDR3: CASGRDSNYEQYF. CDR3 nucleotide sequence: TGTGCCAGCGGTCGGGACTCAAACTACGAGCAGTACTTC.

The CDR3 loop reads CASSSEGQGVRPRSGYTF. DNA of the CDR3: TGCGCCAGCAGCTCGGAAGGACAGGGGGTGAGGCCCCGTTCTGGCTACACCTTC. V and J are TRBV5-1 and TRBJ1-2; 10 nucleotides match TRBD1. There are 18 residues in the CDR3. CDR1 and CDR2 from the germline V gene are SGHRS and YFSETQ. Germline trimming cut 3 bases from V and 7 bases from J; bases unmatched to any gene: 18.